This entry lists 24 T cell receptor beta chains sequenced from one sample in a study of cytomegalovirus exposure and HLA in healthy donors. The table came from immunoSEQ multiplex PCR; TCRdb's copy has only in-frame clones and leaves some out. The data show roughly 150,000 clones, with roughly 93% seen just once and around 1.9% held by the top ten. Sequenced input: PBMCs. Receptor source: a man aged 18 to 30 in good health and CMV-seropositive.

The V and J genes are TRBV4-1 and TRBJ2-5; 7 bases match TRBD2. This CDR3 has 12 amino acids. Germline V gene sequence: CDR1 MGHRA, CDR2 YSYEKL. V gave up 6 bases and J gave up 3 bases; unmatched junction bases: 1. DNA for the CDR3: TGCGCCAGCAGGGGGGGGGAAGAGACCCAGTACTTC. Its translation is CASRGGEETQYF.

This clone came up once. The chain carries TRBV18 and TRBJ2-1; D remains ambiguous. CDR1 is KGHSH, CDR2 LQKENI, per germline. There are 13 residues in the CDR3. V lost 0 bases and J 8 bases, leaving 8 bases between the germline ends. CDR3 nucleotide sequence: TGTGCCAGCTCACCACCTGTGAGCTATGAGCAGTTCTTC. Protein sequence: CASSPPVSYEQFF.

The V call is TRBV30, the J call TRBJ2-2; D ambiguous. Germline loops: CDR1 GTSNPN, CDR2 SVGIG (reference sequence). This CDR3 comprises 13 residues. V shed 2 bases and J shed 1 base, with 5 bases lying between them. Here the CDR3 DNA reads TGTGCCTGGAGTCGTTTGAACACCGGGGAGCTGTTTTTT. The encoded protein is CAWSRLNTGELFF.

DNA for the CDR3: TGTGCCAGCAGTTTAACGCGGGAGACCCAGTACTTC. Translation: CASSLTRETQYF. The V call is TRBV28, the J call TRBJ2-5, with D uncertain. V was shortened by 2 bases and J by 5 bases, with 6 bases between the two germline ends. CDR3 length: 12 amino acids. Germline CDR1 MDHEN, CDR2 SYDVKM.

The chain joins TRBV5-1 to TRBJ2-3; 9 positions match TRBD2. The junction had 5 bases not matched to a gene; V was cut back by 4 bases and J by 2 bases. Per germline, CDR1 SGHRS and CDR2 YFSETQ. This CDR3 is 15 amino acids long. For the CDR3, the DNA is TGCGCCAGCAGCAGACCTAGCGGGAACACAGATACGCAGTATTTT. This encodes CASSRPSGNTDTQYF.

This chain links TRBV27 with TRBJ1-5; TRBD1 is a possible D gene (5 bases). This CDR3 spans 14 amino acids. Trimming shortened V by 6 bases and J by 1 base, and 10 bases separated the two germline ends. CDR1 and CDR2 from the germline V gene are MNHEY and SMNVEV (reference sequence). The CDR3, as DNA: TGTGCCAGCAGCTTAGCAGGGAGCAATCAGCCCCAGCATTTT. It encodes CASSLAGSNQPQHF.

The chain carries TRBV30 and TRBJ1-5; weak D call: TRBD1 (6 bases). Germline V gives CDR1 GTSNPN, CDR2 SVGIG (reference sequence). CDR3 length: 14 amino acids. Trimming removed 1 base at V and 7 bases at J, with 14 bases between. This chain's CDR3 is CAWSGGQGSQPQHF. The DNA for the CDR3 is TGTGCCTGGAGTGGGGGGCAGGGGAGCCAGCCCCAGCATTTT.

This clone was seen just once. V and J are TRBV1 and TRBJ1-4; TRBD1 is the table's D call and was not checked against the DNA. TRBV1 is a pseudogene segment. This CDR3 spans 15 amino acids. The CDR3, as DNA: TGCACCAGCAGCGATCCGGGACAGGGGGGTGAAAAACTGTTTTTT. Its translation is CTSSDPGQGGEKLFF.

With respect to this clone: Other DNA variants within this sample encode the same CDR3. The chain is built from TRBV29-1 and TRBJ1-2, with D possibly TRBD1 on 6 matching bases. Germline CDR1 and CDR2: SQVTM and ANQGSEA. Deletions cut 1 base from V and 8 bases from J, with 8 bases between. The length of the CDR3 is 11 residues. Here the CDR3 reads CSVEVGGGYTF. The DNA for the CDR3 is TGCAGCGTTGAAGTAGGGGGAGGCTACACCTTC.

V and J are TRBV10-3 and TRBJ2-1; tentative D call: TRBD2 (7 bases). The V and J ends lost 4 bases and 0 bases respectively, with 19 bases between them. CDR3 length: 18 amino acids. CDR1 is ENHRY and CDR2 is SYGVKD in the germline V gene. CDR3 DNA: TGTGCCATCAGTGGTCGCGGGGGAGGGGGAATCTCCTACAATGAGCAGTTCTTC. Translating it yields CAISGRGGGGISYNEQFF.

The chain links TRBV29-1 to TRBJ2-7, with D maybe TRBD1 (6 bases). The CDR3 sequence is 12 residues long. Trimming pared 5 bases from V and 5 bases from J, leaving 13 bases between. Germline V gene lookup returns CDR1 SQVTM and CDR2 ANQGSEA. CDR3 DNA sequence: TGCAGCGTTCGCAGGGGTATAGACGAGCAGTACTTC. Protein product: CSVRRGIDEQYF.

V and J are TRBV6-5 and TRBJ1-1; D possibly corresponds to TRBD1 (6 bases). V was shortened by 10 bases and J by 0 bases, with 12 bases between the two germline ends. This CDR3 region has 13 residues. Germline CDR1 and CDR2: MNHEY and SVGAGI. CDR3 in amino acids: CAIGDTLNTEAFF. CDR3 DNA sequence: TGTGCCATCGGGGACACCTTGAACACTGAAGCTTTCTTT.

The chain uses TRBV19 and TRBJ1-1, with unresolved D. Trimming shortened V by 10 bases and J by 5 bases, and 17 bases separated the two germline ends. Germline CDR1 LNHDA, CDR2 SQIVND (reference sequence). The CDR3 length is 13 residues. CDR3 bases: TGTGCCACCTCACAACAAACGGGGACTGAAGCTTTCTTT. As protein: CATSQQTGTEAFF.

The chain has TRBV30 and TRBJ2-3; 8 bases agree with TRBD2. The CDR3 sequence is 14 residues long. With V trimmed by 4 bases and J by 4 bases, 7 bases remained unmatched. Germline-derived CDR1 and CDR2 are GTSNPN and SVGIG (reference sequence). The CDR3, as DNA: TGTGCCTGGACACATAGCGGGACTTCAGATACGCAGTATTTT. It yields the protein CAWTHSGTSDTQYF.

This rearrangement joins TRBV11-2 to TRBJ1-1, with D possibly matching TRBD1 (5 bases). V was cut by 8 bases and J by 7 bases, with 11 bases left in between. The CDR3 has 11 amino acids. The germline CDR1 and CDR2 sequences are SGHAT and FQNNGV. CDR3 protein: CASGGGYEAFF. The CDR3 bases are TGTGCCAGCGGTGGGGGGTATGAAGCTTTCTTT.

The V gene is TRBV27, the J gene TRBJ2-1, with D unresolved. The germline CDR1 and CDR2 sequences are MNHEY and SMNVEV (reference sequence). This CDR3 is built from 12 residues. The V end lost 2 bases, the J end lost 5 bases, and 4 bases lay between the germline ends. In nucleotides, the CDR3 is TGTGCCAGCAGTTTAACTAACAATGAGCAGTTCTTC. It specifies CASSLTNNEQFF.

The rearrangement joins TRBV5-1 to TRBJ2-7; TRBD1 matches 10 bases. V lost 4 bases, J lost 3 bases, and 4 bases stayed unmatched. The CDR3 contains 14 residues. Germline loops: CDR1 SGHRS, CDR2 YFSETQ. In nucleotides, the CDR3 is TGCGCCAGCAGCGGGGGACAGGGGCTCTACGAGCAGTACTTC. Its protein product is CASSGGQGLYEQYF.

The chain joins TRBV2 to TRBJ2-3; a weak D match, TRBD1 (6 bases). Deletions cut 7 bases from V and 6 bases from J, with 17 bases between. Germline V CDR1 and CDR2: SNHLY, FYNNEI. CDR3 size: 14 residues. This CDR3 reads CASNRDGEMDTQYF. The CDR3 DNA is TGTGCCAGCAACAGGGACGGGGAGATGGATACGCAGTATTTT. Full variable domain (remainder filled in from reference TRBV2 and TRBJ2-3): EPEVTQTPSHQVTQMGQEVILRCVPISNHLYFYWYRQILGQKVEFLVSFYNNEISEKSEIFDDQFSVERPDGSNFTLKIRSTKLEDSAMYFCASNRDGEMDTQYFGPGTRLTVL.

The rearrangement links TRBV28 to TRBJ2-7; D is perhaps TRBD2 (5 bases). CDR1 is MDHEN and CDR2 is SYDVKM in the germline V gene. The CDR3 runs to 12 residues. With 7 bases removed from V and 3 bases from J, the gap between germline ends came to 10 bases. The CDR3 bases are TGTGCCAGCACAGCTAGCAACTACGAGCAGTACTTC. Encoded protein: CASTASNYEQYF. The entire variable domain, with the rest obtained from reference TRBV28 and TRBJ2-7, is as follows: DVKVTQSSRYLVKRTGEKVFLECVQDMDHENMFWYRQDPGLGLRLIYFSYDVKMKEKGDIPEGYSVSREKKERFSLILESASTNQTSMYLCASTASNYEQYFGPGTRLTVT.

This clone was seen just once. V gene TRBV2 combines with J gene TRBJ1-2, with 7 bases that match TRBD1. The germline V gene encodes CDR1 SNHLY and CDR2 FYNNEI. This CDR3 contains 13 residues. Trimming took 6 bases from V and 3 from J; bases not matched to a gene: 4. CDR3 DNA: TGTGCCAGCAGCCCCGGGACAGACTATGGCTACACCTTC. Translated, it gives CASSPGTDYGYTF.

The rearrangement links TRBV6-5 to TRBJ1-2, with a weak D call TRBD1 (6 bases). Germline loops: CDR1 MNHEY, CDR2 SVGAGI. The CDR3 has 15 residues. Trimming removed 3 bases from V and 0 bases from J, with 11 bases in between. The CDR3 DNA follows: TGTGCCAGCAGTTATTCCAGGGGCTCTAACTATGGCTACACCTTC. Its protein is CASSYSRGSNYGYTF.

The rearrangement uses TRBV19 and TRBJ2-1, with a weak D call TRBD2 (5 bases). Trimming took 5 bases from V and 3 from J, leaving 8 bases between them. The CDR3 covers 13 residues. Germline loops: CDR1 LNHDA, CDR2 SQIVND (reference sequence). CDR3 in DNA: TGTGCCAGTAGTTTCGGGGTCTACAATGAGCAGTTCTTC. Its translation: CASSFGVYNEQFF.

The chain carries TRBV6-1 and TRBJ1-5; D is unclear. Trimming pared 8 bases from V and 7 bases from J, leaving 15 bases between. The CDR3 runs to 13 residues. Germline V gene lookup returns CDR1 MNHNS and CDR2 SASEGT. CDR3 DNA sequence: TGTGCCAGCGTGGAGGGCCCAGTCCAGCCCCAGCATTTT. This gives the protein CASVEGPVQPQHF.

This chain connects TRBV28 to TRBJ2-7; the match to TRBD2 covers 16 bases. This CDR3 region has 16 residues. With V trimmed by 3 bases and J by 9 bases, 8 bases remained unmatched. Looked up from germline, CDR1 is MDHEN and CDR2 is SYDVKM. Here the CDR3 DNA reads TGTGCCAGCAGTTTCGAGGGACTAGCGGGAGGGCCGGGGCAGTACTTC. Protein sequence: CASSFEGLAGGPGQYF.